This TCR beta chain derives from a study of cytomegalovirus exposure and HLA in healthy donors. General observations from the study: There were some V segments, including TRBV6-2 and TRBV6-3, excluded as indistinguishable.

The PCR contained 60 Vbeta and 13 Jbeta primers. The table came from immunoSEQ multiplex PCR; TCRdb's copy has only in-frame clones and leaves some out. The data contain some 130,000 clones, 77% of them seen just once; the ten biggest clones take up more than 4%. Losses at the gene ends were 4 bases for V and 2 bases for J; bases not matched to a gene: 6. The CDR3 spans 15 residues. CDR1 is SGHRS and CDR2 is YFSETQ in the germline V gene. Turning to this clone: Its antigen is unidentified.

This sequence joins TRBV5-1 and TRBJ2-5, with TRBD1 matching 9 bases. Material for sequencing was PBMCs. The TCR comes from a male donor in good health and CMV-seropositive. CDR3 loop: CASSRTGTGQETQYF. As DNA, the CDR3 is TGCGCCAGCAGCAGGACCGGGACAGGGCAAGAGACCCAGTACTTC.